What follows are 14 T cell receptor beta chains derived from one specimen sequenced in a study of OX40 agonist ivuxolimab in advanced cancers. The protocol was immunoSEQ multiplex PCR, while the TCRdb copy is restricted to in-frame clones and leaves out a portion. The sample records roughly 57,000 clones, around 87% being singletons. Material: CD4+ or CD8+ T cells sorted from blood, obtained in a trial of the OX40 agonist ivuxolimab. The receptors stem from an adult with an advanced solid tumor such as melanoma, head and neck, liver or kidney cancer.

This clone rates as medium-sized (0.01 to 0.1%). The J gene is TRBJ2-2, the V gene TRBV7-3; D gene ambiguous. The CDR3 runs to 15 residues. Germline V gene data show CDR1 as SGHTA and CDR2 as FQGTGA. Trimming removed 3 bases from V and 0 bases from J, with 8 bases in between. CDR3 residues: CASSLGGTNTGELFF. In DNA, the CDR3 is TGTGCCAGCAGCTTGGGCGGAACGAACACCGGGGAGCTGTTTTTT.

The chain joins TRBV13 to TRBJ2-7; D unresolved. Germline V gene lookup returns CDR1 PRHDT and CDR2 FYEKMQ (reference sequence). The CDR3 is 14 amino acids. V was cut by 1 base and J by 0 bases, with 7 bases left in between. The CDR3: CASSLEGSSYEQYF. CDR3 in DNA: TGTGCCAGCAGCTTAGAGGGATCCTCCTACGAGCAGTACTTC.

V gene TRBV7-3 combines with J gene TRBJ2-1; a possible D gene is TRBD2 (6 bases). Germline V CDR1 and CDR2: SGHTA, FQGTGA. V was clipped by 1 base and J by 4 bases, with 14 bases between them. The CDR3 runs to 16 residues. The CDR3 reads CASSLSGGISYNEQFF. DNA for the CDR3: TGTGCCAGCAGCTTAAGTGGCGGGATCTCGTACAATGAGCAGTTCTTC.

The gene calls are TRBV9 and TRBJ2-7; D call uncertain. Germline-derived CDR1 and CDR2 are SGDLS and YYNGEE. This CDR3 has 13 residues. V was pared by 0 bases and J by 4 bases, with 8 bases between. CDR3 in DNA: TGTGCCAGCAGCGTAGGGGCTGAGTACGAGCAGTACTTC. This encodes CASSVGAEYEQYF.

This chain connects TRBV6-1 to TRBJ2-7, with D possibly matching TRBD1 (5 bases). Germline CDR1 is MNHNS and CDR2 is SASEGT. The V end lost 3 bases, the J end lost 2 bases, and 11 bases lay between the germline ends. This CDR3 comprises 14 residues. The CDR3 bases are TGTGCCAGCAGTGAGCGCGGCAGGGCCTACGAGCAGTACTTC. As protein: CASSERGRAYEQYF.

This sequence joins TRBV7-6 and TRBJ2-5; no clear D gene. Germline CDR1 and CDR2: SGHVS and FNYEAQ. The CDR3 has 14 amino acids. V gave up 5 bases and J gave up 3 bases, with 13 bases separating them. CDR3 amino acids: CASSKSGPKETQYF. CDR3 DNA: TGTGCCAGCAGCAAGTCCGGGCCTAAAGAGACCCAGTACTTC.

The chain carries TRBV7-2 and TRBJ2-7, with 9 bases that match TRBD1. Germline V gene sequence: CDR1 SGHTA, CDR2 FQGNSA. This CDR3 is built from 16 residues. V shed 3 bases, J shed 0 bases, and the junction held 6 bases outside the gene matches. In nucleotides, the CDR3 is TGTGCCAGCAGCTTTTCCCCGACAGGGGGCTCCTACGAGCAGTACTTC. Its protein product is CASSFSPTGGSYEQYF.

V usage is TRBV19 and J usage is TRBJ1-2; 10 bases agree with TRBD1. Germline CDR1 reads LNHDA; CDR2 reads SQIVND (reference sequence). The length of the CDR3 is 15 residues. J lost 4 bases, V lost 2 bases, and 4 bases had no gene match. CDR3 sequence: CASSISGTGVYGYTF. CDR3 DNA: TGTGCCAGTAGTATATCCGGGACAGGGGTCTATGGCTACACCTTC.

The DNA for the CDR3 is TGTGCCAGCAGAACCGGGACAGCGAGCAATCAGCCCCAGCATTTT. Amino acid sequence: CASRTGTASNQPQHF. The J gene is TRBJ1-5, the V gene TRBV2; TRBD1 matches at 7 bases. Per germline, CDR1 SNHLY and CDR2 FYNNEI. The CDR3 is 15 amino acids. Trimming cost V 6 bases and J 1 base; bases outside gene matches: 6.

The CDR3 loop is CASTATGQGALRSGYTF. The CDR3 DNA is TGTGCCAGCACCGCCACGGGACAGGGGGCGCTTCGGAGTGGCTACACCTTC. The V and J genes are TRBV28 and TRBJ1-2; 12 bases agree with TRBD1. Trimming removed 7 bases from V and 7 bases from J; junction bases left unmatched: 16. The germline V gene has CDR1 MDHEN and CDR2 SYDVKM. This CDR3 is built from 17 residues.

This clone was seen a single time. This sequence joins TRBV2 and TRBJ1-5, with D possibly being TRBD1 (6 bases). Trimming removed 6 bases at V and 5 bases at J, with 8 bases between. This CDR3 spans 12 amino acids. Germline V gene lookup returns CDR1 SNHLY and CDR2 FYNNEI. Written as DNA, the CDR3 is TGTGCCAGCAGACAGGGTGATCAGCCCCAGCATTTT. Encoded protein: CASRQGDQPQHF.

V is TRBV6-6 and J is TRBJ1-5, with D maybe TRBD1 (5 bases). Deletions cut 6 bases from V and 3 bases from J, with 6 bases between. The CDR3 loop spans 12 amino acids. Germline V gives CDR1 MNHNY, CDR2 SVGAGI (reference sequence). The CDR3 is CASSGTNQPQHF. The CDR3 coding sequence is TGTGCCAGCAGCGGGACCAATCAGCCCCAGCATTTT.

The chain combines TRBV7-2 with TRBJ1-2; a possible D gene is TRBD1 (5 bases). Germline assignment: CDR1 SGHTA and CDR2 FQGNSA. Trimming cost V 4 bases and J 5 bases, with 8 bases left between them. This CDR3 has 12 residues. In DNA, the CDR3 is TGTGCCAGCAGCTCCCGACAGTATGGCTACACCTTC. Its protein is CASSSRQYGYTF.

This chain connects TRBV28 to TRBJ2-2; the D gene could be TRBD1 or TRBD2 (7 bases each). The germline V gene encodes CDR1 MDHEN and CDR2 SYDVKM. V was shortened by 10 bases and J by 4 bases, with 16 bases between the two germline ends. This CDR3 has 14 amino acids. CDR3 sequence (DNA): TGTGCCACCCGACAGGGCGGGAGCACCGGGGAGCTGTTTTTT. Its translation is CATRQGGSTGELFF.